One and the same sample provided the 20 T cell receptor beta chains below, sequenced in a study of control samples from healthy donors and cancer patients. The protocol was immunoSEQ multiplex PCR, while the TCRdb copy is restricted to in-frame clones and leaves out a portion. The sample has about 89,000 clones, about 84% seen once. Sequencing was performed on blood. The receptors stem from a woman aged 40 to 49 in good health.

The chain carries TRBV9 and TRBJ1-1, with a possible D match to TRBD1 (5 bases). Germline values: CDR1 SGDLS, CDR2 YYNGEE. This CDR3 is 15 amino acids long. V lost 3 bases and J 1 base, leaving 13 bases between the germline ends. CDR3 region: CASSAQTERNTEAFF. The CDR3 DNA follows: TGTGCCAGCAGCGCCCAGACAGAAAGGAACACTGAAGCTTTCTTT.

The table lists this clone with a few counts. V and J are TRBV7-2 and TRBJ1-2, with D unresolved. This CDR3 is built from 14 residues. Per the germline V gene, CDR1 is SGHTA and CDR2 is FQGNSA. V dropped 2 bases and J dropped 6 bases, with 13 bases sitting between them. The CDR3 is CASSLYRPVDGYTF. The CDR3 coding sequence is TGTGCCAGCAGCTTATACAGACCAGTTGATGGCTACACCTTC.

J is TRBJ2-2 and V is TRBV7-2; D ambiguous. The V end lost 5 bases, the J end lost 6 bases, and 13 bases lay between the germline ends. From germline, CDR1 is SGHTA and CDR2 FQGNSA. This CDR3 has 14 residues. For the CDR3, the DNA is TGTGCCAGCAGCCCACGTCGCGACGCCGGGGAGCTGTTTTTT. Translating it yields CASSPRRDAGELFF.

The genes are TRBV6-6 and TRBJ1-3, with no clear D. V shed 0 bases and J shed 4 bases, with 7 bases lying between them. CDR1 MNHNY and CDR2 SVGAGI come from the germline V gene (reference sequence). This CDR3 is built from 14 residues. The CDR3 spells CASSYSKFGNTIYF. The DNA for the CDR3 is TGTGCCAGCAGTTACTCGAAATTCGGAAACACCATATATTTT.

The chain combines TRBV6-6 with TRBJ1-5; D gene unclear. Germline-derived CDR1 and CDR2 are MNHNY and SVGAGI (reference sequence). The CDR3 totals 14 residues. Trimming cost V 0 bases and J 4 bases, with 7 bases left between them. The CDR3 region is CASSYSGRNQPQHF. The DNA of the CDR3 is TGTGCCAGCAGTTACTCGGGCAGAAATCAGCCCCAGCATTTT.

This chain links TRBV5-1 with TRBJ1-6; D may be TRBD1 (5 bases). The germline CDR1 and CDR2 sequences are SGHRS and YFSETQ. V was trimmed by 3 bases and J by 0 bases, leaving 19 bases between them. This CDR3 spans 19 amino acids. The CDR3 DNA is TGCGCCAGCAGCTCTAAGACAGCTACATCGAGCTCCTATAATTCACCCCTCCACTTT. The encoded protein is CASSSKTATSSSYNSPLHF. The whole variable domain, remainder taken from reference TRBV5-1 and TRBJ1-6, is KAGVTQTPRYLIKTRGQQVTLSCSPISGHRSVSWYQQTPGQGLQFLFEYFSETQRNKGNFPGRFSGRQFSNSRSEMNVSTLELGDSALYLCASSSKTATSSSYNSPLHFGNGTRLTVT.

On this clone: An end of the junction does not agree with germline; a read error may underlie this. The chain combines TRBV2 with TRBJ1-4; no clear D. The V gene's germline CDR1 is SNHLY and CDR2 FYNNEI. The CDR3 has 13 amino acids. CDR3 nucleotide sequence: TGTGCCAGCAGCGAAGCCCGGGATGAAAAACTGTTTTTT. It translates to CASSEARDEKLFF.

The rearrangement links TRBV6-2 or TRBV6-3 to TRBJ2-5; D not certain. V was shortened by 2 bases and J by 2 bases, with 6 bases between the two germline ends. Looked up from germline, CDR1 is MNHEY and CDR2 is SVGEGT. The CDR3 consists of 13 residues. The CDR3 is CASSYNVQETQYF. In nucleotides, the CDR3 is TGTGCCAGCAGTTACAACGTACAAGAGACCCAGTACTTC.

This chain uses TRBV5-1 with TRBJ2-7, with D perhaps given as TRBD1 or TRBD2 (6 bases each). CDR1 and CDR2 (germline): SGHRS, YFSETQ. V shed 4 bases and J shed 0 bases, with 8 bases lying between them. The CDR3 loop spans 13 amino acids. CDR3 DNA: TGCGCCAGCAGCAGGGGGGACTCCTACGAGCAGTACTTC. Translation gives CASSRGDSYEQYF.

The rearrangement joins TRBV5-4 to TRBJ2-3, with 14 bases aligning to TRBD2. CDR1 and CDR2 from the germline V gene are SGHNT and YYREEE (reference sequence). The junction had 5 bases not matched to a gene; V was cut back by 5 bases and J by 0 bases. This CDR3 has 17 residues. The chain's CDR3 is CASSLTSGGGSTDTQYF. CDR3 sequence (DNA): TGTGCCAGCAGTTTGACTAGCGGGGGGGGGAGCACAGATACGCAGTATTTT.

This clone was picked up one time. This rearrangement joins TRBV7-3 to TRBJ1-1; D perhaps matches TRBD1 (6 bases). Trimming removed 1 base from V and 0 bases from J, with 12 bases in between. The CDR3 runs to 16 residues. Germline values: CDR1 SGHTA, CDR2 FQGTGA. The CDR3 reads CASSLKGGRMNTEAFF. CDR3 DNA sequence: TGTGCCAGCAGCTTAAAGGGGGGACGGATGAACACTGAAGCTTTCTTT.

This clone was seen once. The rearrangement uses TRBV5-1 and TRBJ1-1; D is possibly TRBD1 (6 bases). Per germline, CDR1 SGHRS and CDR2 YFSETQ. The CDR3 runs to 14 residues. The V end lost 0 bases, the J end lost 3 bases, and 9 bases lay between the germline ends. Here the CDR3 DNA reads TGCGCCAGCAGCTTGGCAGGGGATTACACTGAAGCTTTCTTT. Its translation is CASSLAGDYTEAFF.

This rearrangement joins TRBV5-1 to TRBJ1-5, with D uncertain. V dropped 0 bases and J dropped 3 bases, with 4 bases sitting between them. The CDR3 is 13 amino acids. Germline V gene sequence: CDR1 SGHRS, CDR2 YFSETQ. The CDR3 DNA sequence: TGCGCCAGCAGCTTGGAGTCCAATCAGCCCCAGCATTTT. This translates into CASSLESNQPQHF.

The chain couples TRBV5-1 to TRBJ1-5, with TRBD1 matching over 8 bases. CDR3 size: 18 residues. V gave up 8 bases and J gave up 2 bases; unmatched junction bases: 18. Germline assignment: CDR1 SGHRS and CDR2 YFSETQ. CDR3 protein: CARTMITYRGYGNQPQHF. As DNA, the CDR3 is TGCGCCAGAACCATGATTACCTACAGGGGGTACGGCAATCAGCCCCAGCATTTT. The variable domain in full, completed from reference TRBV5-1 and TRBJ1-5, reads KAGVTQTPRYLIKTRGQQVTLSCSPISGHRSVSWYQQTPGQGLQFLFEYFSETQRNKGNFPGRFSGRQFSNSRSEMNVSTLELGDSALYLCARTMITYRGYGNQPQHFGDGTRLSIL.

The chain couples TRBV7-2 to TRBJ2-2, with 7 bases lining up with TRBD1. CDR1 is SGHTA, CDR2 FQGNSA, per germline. V dropped 1 base and J dropped 4; count of bases not matched to a gene: 3. CDR3 length equals 15 residues. CDR3 residues: CASSLVAGGTGELFF. The CDR3 region has the DNA TGTGCCAGCAGCTTAGTGGCAGGGGGCACCGGGGAGCTGTTTTTT.

The chain is built from TRBV6-6 and TRBJ2-6; D gene uncertain. Trimming removed 1 base from V and 4 bases from J, with 8 bases in between. The CDR3 has 15 residues. Germline V gene data show CDR1 as MNHNY and CDR2 as SVGAGI (reference sequence). The CDR3 sequence is CASSYYTTGANVLTF. The DNA of the CDR3 is TGTGCCAGCAGTTACTATACCACCGGGGCCAACGTCCTGACTTTC.

This chain uses TRBV5-4 with TRBJ2-3, with 7 bases identical to TRBD1. Germline-derived CDR1 and CDR2 are SGHNT and YYREEE (reference sequence). The CDR3 loop spans 16 amino acids. V lost 2 bases to trimming and J lost 4 bases; unmatched junction nucleotides: 10. The CDR3 coding sequence is TGTGCCAGCAGCTTCTCGAGGGGGCCTTTCTCAGATACGCAGTATTTT. Residues: CASSFSRGPFSDTQYF.

The chain uses TRBV29-1 and TRBJ2-2; D call uncertain. Germline CDR1 reads SQVTM; CDR2 reads ANQGSEA. There are 12 residues in the CDR3. Trimming took 1 base from V and 9 from J, leaving 9 bases between them. The CDR3 region is CSVEGTPRELFF. The CDR3 nucleotides are TGCAGCGTTGAAGGTACTCCCCGGGAGCTGTTTTTT.

This clone is a singleton in its sample. The V and J genes are TRBV3-1 (or the pseudogene TRBV3-2) and TRBJ1-3; D might be TRBD1 (6 bases). V was pared by 4 bases and J by 6 bases, with 13 bases between. The CDR3 is made up of 14 amino acids. The germline V gene encodes CDR1 LGHDT and CDR2 YNNKEL (reference sequence). DNA for the CDR3: TGTGCCAGCAGCCCCGGGGACACAGAAAACACCATATATTTT. Encoded protein: CASSPGDTENTIYF.

J is TRBJ1-5 and V is TRBV2; D is possibly TRBD1 (6 bases). V gave up 4 bases and J gave up 2 bases, with 15 bases separating them. Germline CDR1 and CDR2: SNHLY and FYNNEI. CDR3 length: 16 amino acids. The CDR3 protein is CASSAGASGGNQPQHF. The CDR3 region has the DNA TGTGCCAGCAGTGCAGGGGCCTCTGGGGGCAATCAGCCCCAGCATTTT. The variable domain in full, with the rest retrieved from reference TRBV2 and TRBJ1-5, is EPEVTQTPSHQVTQMGQEVILRCVPISNHLYFYWYRQILGQKVEFLVSFYNNEISEKSEIFDDQFSVERPDGSNFTLKIRSTKLEDSAMYFCASSAGASGGNQPQHFGDGTRLSIL.